This TCR beta chain was retrieved from a study of T-cell reconstitution after alpha-beta-depleted transplantation in children. The study, taken as a whole, reports: T-cell counts and diversity were attributed mostly to newly produced T cells one year after transplant.

Note on this clonotype: The antigen is undetermined.

During its preparation, the TCRbeta library received unique molecular identifiers. TCRdb processed the PCR reads anew with MiXCR; each CDR3 protein has one entry. Here the sample spans about 980,000 distinct CDR3 sequences, about 31% being singletons. This TCR was sampled from a boy younger than two who had a stem cell transplant for SCID, so the T cells may come from the graft donor. This specimen consisted of PBMCs, mostly from graft donor cells, obtained 360 days after TCRalphabeta/CD19-depleted stem cell transplant.

The CDR3 DNA is TGTGCCAGCAGCTTGGTTTGGGACAGCGAGCCCCCGGGGAATGAGCAGTTCTTC. Its protein product is CASSLVWDSEPPGNEQFF. The gene calls are TRBV5-6 and TRBJ2-1, with 7 bases that match TRBD1. V gave up 0 bases and J gave up 7 bases; unmatched junction bases: 16. CDR3 length: 18 amino acids. The germline CDR1 and CDR2 sequences are SGHDT and YYEEEE.